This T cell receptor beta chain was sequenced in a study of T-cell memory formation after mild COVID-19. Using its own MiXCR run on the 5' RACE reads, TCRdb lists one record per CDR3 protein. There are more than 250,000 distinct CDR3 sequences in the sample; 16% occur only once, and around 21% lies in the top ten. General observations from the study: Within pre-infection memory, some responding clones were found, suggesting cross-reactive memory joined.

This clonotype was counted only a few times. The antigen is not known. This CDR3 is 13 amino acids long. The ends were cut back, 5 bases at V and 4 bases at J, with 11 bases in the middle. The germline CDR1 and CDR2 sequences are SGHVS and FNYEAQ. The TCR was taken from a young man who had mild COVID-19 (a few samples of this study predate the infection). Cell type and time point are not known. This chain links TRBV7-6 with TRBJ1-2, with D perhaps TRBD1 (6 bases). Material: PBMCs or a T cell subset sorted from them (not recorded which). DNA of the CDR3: TGTGCCAGCAGCGAGGGGGGTCTCTATGGCTACACCTTC. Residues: CASSEGGLYGYTF.